This T cell receptor beta chain was found in a study of technical replicates of blood from a few donors. This clone showed up just a few times. Sequencing used immunoSEQ multiplex PCR; TCRdb keeps in-frame clones, though not all of them. Here the sample spans roughly 74,000 clones, 91% being singletons. The CDR3 is 14 residues long. Germline V CDR1 and CDR2: MDHEN, SYDVKM. The ends were cut back, 5 bases at V and 10 bases at J, with 19 bases in the middle. The receptor comes from a human donor in good health. Source material: T cells isolated from PBMCs. The V call is TRBV28, the J call TRBJ2-3; possible D gene TRBD1, 6 bases. The DNA of the CDR3 is TGTGCCAGCAGTCCCTCACCAGGGGTGAGGGCGCAGTATTTT. The encoded protein is CASSPSPGVRAQYF.